This T cell receptor beta chain was profiled in a study of cytomegalovirus exposure and HLA in healthy donors. Study-level information: Early released data had around 89 million unique TCRs, all coming from HLA-typed donors. Whole-study findings and limits: A later analysis revealed that TCR association rates differed between HLA loci, peaking at DRB1 and bottoming out at HLA-C. The study put 150 to 200 TCR beta chains on its list as cytomegalovirus-associated.

It was with 60 Vbeta and 13 Jbeta primers that the PCR ran. The data were produced by immunoSEQ multiplex PCR, yet TCRdb's version contains in-frame clones alone and is incomplete. The repertoire consists of 100,000 to 120,000 clones, with about 15% occurring once and the leading ten covering roughly 0.8%. Trimming cost V 7 bases and J 0 bases; bases outside gene matches: 6. Germline values: CDR1 MNHNY, CDR2 SVGAGI (reference sequence). The CDR3 length is 15 residues. In its sample, this clone was seen a few times. What it recognizes is unknown. The clonotype originates from a female donor in good health and CMV-seronegative. Input material: PBMCs. The chain is built from TRBV6-6 and TRBJ2-1; 7 positions agree with TRBD2. This CDR3 is CASTPAGYSYNEQFF. The DNA of the CDR3 is TGTGCCAGCACCCCAGCGGGGTACTCCTACAATGAGCAGTTCTTC.